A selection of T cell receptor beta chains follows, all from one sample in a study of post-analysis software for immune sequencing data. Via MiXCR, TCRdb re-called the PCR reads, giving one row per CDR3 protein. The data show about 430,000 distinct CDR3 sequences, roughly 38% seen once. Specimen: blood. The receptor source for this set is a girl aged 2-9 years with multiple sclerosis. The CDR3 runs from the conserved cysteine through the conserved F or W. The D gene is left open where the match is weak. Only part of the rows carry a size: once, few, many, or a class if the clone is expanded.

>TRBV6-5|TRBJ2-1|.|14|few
CASSYGAEYNEQFF
TGTGCCAGCAGTTACGGCGCAGAGTACAATGAGCAGTTCTTC
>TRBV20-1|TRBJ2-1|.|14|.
CSAPRDGRYNEQFF
TGCAGTGCTCCCCGGGACGGTCGGTACAATGAGCAGTTCTTC
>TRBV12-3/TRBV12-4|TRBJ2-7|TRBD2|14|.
CASRSGRRSYEQYF
TGTGCCAGCAGGAGCGGGAGGCGCTCCTACGAGCAGTACTTC
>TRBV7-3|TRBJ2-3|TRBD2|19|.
CASSQIVKREGLGTDTQYF
TGTGCCAGCAGCCAAATCGTGAAGCGGGAGGGCCTAGGGACAGATACGCAGTATTTT
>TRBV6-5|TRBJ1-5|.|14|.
CASSYSSGNQPQHF
TGTGCCAGCAGTTACTCGAGCGGGAATCAGCCCCAGCATTTT
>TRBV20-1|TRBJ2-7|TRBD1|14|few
CSASSTGHSYEQYF
TGCAGTGCTAGTTCGACAGGGCACTCCTACGAGCAGTACTTC
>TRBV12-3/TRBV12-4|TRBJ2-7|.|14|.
CASSLRAGPGEQYF
TGTGCCAGCAGTTTAAGGGCAGGCCCAGGAGAGCAGTACTTC
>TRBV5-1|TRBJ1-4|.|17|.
CASSSAGHLRANEKLFF
TGCGCCAGCAGCAGCGCGGGACACCTTAGAGCTAATGAAAAACTGTTTTTT
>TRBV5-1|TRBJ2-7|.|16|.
CASSLEAAVDTYEQYF
TGCGCCAGCAGCTTGGAGGCTGCGGTGGACACCTACGAGCAGTACTTC
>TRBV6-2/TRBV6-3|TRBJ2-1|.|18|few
CASSYSQGQGLTYNEQFF
TGTGCCAGCAGTTACTCTCAAGGGCAGGGCCTCACCTACAATGAGCAGTTCTTC
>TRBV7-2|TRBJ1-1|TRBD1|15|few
CASSFQGAQDTEAFF
TGTGCCAGCAGCTTCCAGGGGGCTCAGGACACTGAAGCTTTCTTT
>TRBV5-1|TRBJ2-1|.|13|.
CASSLALVNQQFF
TGCGCCAGCAGCTTGGCTCTAGTTAATCAGCAGTTCTTC
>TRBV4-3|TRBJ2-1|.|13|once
CASSPRIGNERFF
TGCGCCAGCAGCCCAAGGATAGGGAATGAGCGGTTCTTC
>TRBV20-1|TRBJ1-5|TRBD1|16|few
CSVKVQGAFSNQPQHF
TGCAGTGTTAAGGTGCAGGGGGCTTTTAGCAATCAGCCCCAGCATTTT
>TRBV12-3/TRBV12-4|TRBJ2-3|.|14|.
CASPPGANTDTQYF
TGTGCCAGCCCTCCGGGAGCGAACACAGATACGCAGTATTTT
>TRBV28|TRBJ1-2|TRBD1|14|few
CASSPHGTGDGYTF
TGTGCCAGCAGTCCCCACGGGACAGGGGACGGCTACACCTTC
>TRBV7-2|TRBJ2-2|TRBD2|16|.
CASSSLGGRRTGELFF
TGTGCCAGCAGCTCACTGGGGGGGAGGCGGACCGGGGAGCTGTTTTTT
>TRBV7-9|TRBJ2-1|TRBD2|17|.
CASSSQTGTSTYNEQFF
TGTGCCAGCAGCTCTCAAACCGGGACTAGTACCTACAATGAGCAGTTCTTC
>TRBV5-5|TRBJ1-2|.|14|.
CASSARVANYGYTF
TGTGCCAGCAGCGCTCGCGTGGCTAACTATGGCTACACCTTC
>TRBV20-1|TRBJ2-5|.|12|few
CSAQYGAETQYF
TGCAGCGCACAATATGGGGCAGAGACCCAGTACTTC
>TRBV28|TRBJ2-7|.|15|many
CASSLAFLAINEQYF
TGTGCCAGCAGTTTGGCGTTCCTAGCGATCAACGAGCAGTACTTC
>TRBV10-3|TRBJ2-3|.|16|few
CAISERARGGTDTQYF
TGTGCCATCAGTGAGCGGGCCCGGGGTGGCACAGATACGCAGTATTTT
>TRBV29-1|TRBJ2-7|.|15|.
CSVSQGPLSSYEQYF
TGCAGCGTGTCTCAGGGCCCACTTTCGTCCTACGAGCAGTACTTC
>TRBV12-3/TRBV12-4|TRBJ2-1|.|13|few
CASSPSAGDEQFF
TGTGCCAGCAGCCCCTCGGCGGGCGATGAGCAGTTCTTC
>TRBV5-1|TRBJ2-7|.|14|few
CASSLGAAKYEQYF
TGCGCCAGCAGCTTGGGAGCGGCGAAATACGAGCAGTACTTC
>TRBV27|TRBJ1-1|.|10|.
CATENTEAFF
TGTGCCACCGAGAACACTGAAGCTTTCTTT
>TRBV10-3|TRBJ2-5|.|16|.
CAISDTVDQYKGEQYF
TGTGCCATCAGTGATACTGTAGATCAATACAAGGGTGAGCAGTACTTC
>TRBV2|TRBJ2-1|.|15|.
CASRNTETSYNEQFF
TGTGCCAGCAGGAACACAGAGACCTCCTACAATGAGCAGTTCTTC